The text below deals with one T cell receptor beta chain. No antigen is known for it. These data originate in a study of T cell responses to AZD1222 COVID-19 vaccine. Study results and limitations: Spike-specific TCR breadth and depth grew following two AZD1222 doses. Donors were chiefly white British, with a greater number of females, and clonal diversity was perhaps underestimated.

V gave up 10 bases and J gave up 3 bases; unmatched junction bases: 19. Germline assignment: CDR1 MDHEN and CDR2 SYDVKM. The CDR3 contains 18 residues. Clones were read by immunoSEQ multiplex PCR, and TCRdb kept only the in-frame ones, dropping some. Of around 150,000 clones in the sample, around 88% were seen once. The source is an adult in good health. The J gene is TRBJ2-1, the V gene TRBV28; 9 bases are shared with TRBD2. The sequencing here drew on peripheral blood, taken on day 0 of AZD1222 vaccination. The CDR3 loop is CAIASRVGLARFYNEQFF. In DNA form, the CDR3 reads TGTGCCATCGCCTCCAGGGTGGGACTAGCTAGATTCTACAATGAGCAGTTCTTC.